These 8 T cell receptor beta chains were sequenced from one sample in a study of blood T cells in healthy people across ages. For the second PCR, which ran for about 7 to 11 cycles, a sample-barcoded 5' primer and a J-beta primer mix were used. TCRdb reanalysed the 5' RACE reads using MiXCR and keeps one entry per CDR3 protein. The sample shows 1.5 million to 2 million distinct CDR3 sequences, 49% of them seen only once. The material sequenced was blood. These receptors were obtained from a woman between 40 and 55 years old in good health.

The CDR3 bases are TGTGCCAGCAGCCCGTACCAAGAGCGTTCACCCCTCCACTTT. The encoded protein is CASSPYQERSPLHF. V and J are TRBV9 and TRBJ1-6; D is unclear. V lost 4 bases and J 9 bases, leaving 14 bases between the germline ends. The CDR3 has 14 amino acids. The germline gives CDR1 SGDLS, CDR2 YYNGEE.

The chain employs TRBV28 and TRBJ1-5, with a weak D call TRBD1 (6 bases). Deletions cut 8 bases from V and 7 bases from J, with 21 bases between. Germline-derived CDR1 and CDR2 are MDHEN and SYDVKM. The CDR3 spans 15 residues. The CDR3 spells CASSPRGATGQPQHF. The CDR3 nucleotides read TGTGCCAGCTCCCCACGGGGGGCGACAGGCCAGCCCCAGCATTTT.

The genes are TRBV11-1 and TRBJ2-3; tentatively, D is TRBD2 (5 bases). The CDR3 runs 17 residues. Germline CDR1 is SGHAT and CDR2 is FQDESV (reference sequence). V lost 2 bases, J lost 0 bases, and 15 bases lay in between. The CDR3 DNA reads TGTGCCAGCAGCTTACGAAGAGGCGGACTTAGCACAGATACGCAGTATTTT. This translates into CASSLRRGGLSTDTQYF.

The rearrangement uses TRBV4-1 and TRBJ2-1; D unresolved. Germline V lookup: CDR1 MGHRA, CDR2 YSYEKL. This CDR3 region has 18 residues. Trimming took 1 base from V and 8 from J, leaving 24 bases between them. The CDR3 spells CASSQGHSNTMETDEQFF. CDR3 bases: TGCGCCAGCAGCCAAGGGCACTCTAACACCATGGAGACGGATGAGCAGTTCTTC.

A single count supports this clonotype. Mismatch with germline at one junction end may stem from a read error. This chain links TRBV12-3 or TRBV12-4 with TRBJ2-3; the match to TRBD2 covers 7 bases. The length of the CDR3 is 16 residues. CDR3 amino acids: CASSFGSSGPTDTEYF. In DNA, the CDR3 is TGTGCCAGCAGTTTCGGTTCTAGCGGCCCCACAGATACGGAGTATTTT.

A few counts support this clonotype. Written as DNA, the CDR3 is TGCAGTGCAGCCCGGACTAGCGTTTTCTCCTACGAGCAGTACTTC. Translating gives CSAARTSVFSYEQYF. The chain recombines TRBV20-1 with TRBJ2-7, with 9 bases that match TRBD2. The CDR3 contains 15 residues. V lost 6 bases, J lost 0 bases, and 9 bases stayed unmatched. Germline-derived CDR1 and CDR2 are DFQATT and SNEGSKA (reference sequence).

This clonotype was recorded a few times. This chain uses TRBV6-5 with TRBJ2-7; TRBD1 might be the D (6 bases). The CDR3 runs to 15 residues. V lost 4 bases and J lost 2, with 15 bases in between. Germline loops: CDR1 MNHEY, CDR2 SVGAGI. DNA of the CDR3: TGTGCCAGCAGTTCCTTGCCGGACAGAACCTACGAGCAGTACTTC. Translating gives CASSSLPDRTYEQYF.

The gene calls are TRBV2 and TRBJ1-5; D remains ambiguous. Between the trimmed V and J ends, which lost 4 bases and 1 base, there was a span of 11 bases. The CDR3 totals 15 residues. From germline, CDR1 is SNHLY and CDR2 FYNNEI. For the CDR3, the DNA is TGTGCCAGCAGTGGGAGTCAAGTGAGCAATCAGCCCCAGCATTTT. It is translated as CASSGSQVSNQPQHF.